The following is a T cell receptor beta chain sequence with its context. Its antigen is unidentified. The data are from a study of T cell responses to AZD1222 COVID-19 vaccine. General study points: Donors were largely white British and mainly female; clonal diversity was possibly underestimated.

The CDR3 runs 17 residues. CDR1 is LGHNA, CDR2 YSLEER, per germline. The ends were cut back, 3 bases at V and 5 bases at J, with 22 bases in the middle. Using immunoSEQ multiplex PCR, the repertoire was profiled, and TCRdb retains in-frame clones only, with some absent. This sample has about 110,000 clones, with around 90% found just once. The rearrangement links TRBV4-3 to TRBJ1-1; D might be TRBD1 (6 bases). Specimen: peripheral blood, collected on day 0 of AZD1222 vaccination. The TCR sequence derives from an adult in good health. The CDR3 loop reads CASSHFRGAQGRTEAFF. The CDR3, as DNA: TGCGCCAGCAGCCATTTCCGGGGAGCGCAGGGGCGGACTGAAGCTTTCTTT.